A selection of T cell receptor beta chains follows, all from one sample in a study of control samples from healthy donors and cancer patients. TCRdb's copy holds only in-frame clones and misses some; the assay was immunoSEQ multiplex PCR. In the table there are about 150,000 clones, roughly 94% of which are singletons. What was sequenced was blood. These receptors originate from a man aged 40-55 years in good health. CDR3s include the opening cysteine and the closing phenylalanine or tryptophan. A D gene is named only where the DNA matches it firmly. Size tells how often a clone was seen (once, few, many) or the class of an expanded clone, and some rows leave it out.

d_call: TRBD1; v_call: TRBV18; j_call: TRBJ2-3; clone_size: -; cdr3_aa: CASSPPGTATDTQYF; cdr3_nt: TGTGCCAGCTCACCACCGGGGACAGCGACAGATACGCAGTATTTT
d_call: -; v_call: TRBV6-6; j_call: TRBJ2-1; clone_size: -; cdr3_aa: CASSPRDPTFGSSYNEQFF; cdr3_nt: TGTGCCAGCAGTCCTCGGGACCCGACTTTCGGGTCCTCCTACAATGAGCAGTTCTTC
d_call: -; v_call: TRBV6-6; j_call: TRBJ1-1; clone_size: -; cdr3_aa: CASSEMTGTIGEAFF; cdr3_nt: TGTGCCAGCAGCGAAATGACCGGGACAATTGGTGAAGCTTTCTTT
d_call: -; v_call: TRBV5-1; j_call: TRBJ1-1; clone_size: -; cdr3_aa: CASSPGPSNTEAFF; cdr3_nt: TGCGCCAGCAGCCCGGGACCGTCGAACACTGAAGCTTTCTTT
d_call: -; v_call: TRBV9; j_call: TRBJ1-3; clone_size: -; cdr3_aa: CASSSDGGLSGNTIYF; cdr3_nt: TGTGCCAGCAGCTCAGACGGGGGCCTCTCTGGAAACACCATATATTTT
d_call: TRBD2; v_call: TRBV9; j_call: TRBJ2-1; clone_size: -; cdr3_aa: CASSVTSGPNEQFF; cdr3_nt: TGTGCCAGCAGCGTTACTAGCGGGCCAAATGAGCAGTTCTTC
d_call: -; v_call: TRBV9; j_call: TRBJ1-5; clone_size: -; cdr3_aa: CASSPQMTGTRGNQPQHF; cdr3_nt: TGTGCCAGCAGCCCTCAAATGACGGGGACGCGGGGCAATCAGCCCCAGCATTTT
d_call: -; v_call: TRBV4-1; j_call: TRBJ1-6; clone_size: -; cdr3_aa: CASSQVAPSYNSPLHF; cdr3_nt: TGCGCCAGCAGCCAAGTCGCACCCAGCTATAATTCACCCCTCCACTTT
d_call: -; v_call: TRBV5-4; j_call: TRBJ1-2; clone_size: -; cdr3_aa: CASSLGLQGGYTF; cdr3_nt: TGTGCCAGCAGCTTGGGACTCCAGGGAGGCTACACCTTC
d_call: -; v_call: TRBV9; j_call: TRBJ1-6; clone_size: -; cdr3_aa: CASSVDPRNSPLHF; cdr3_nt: TGTGCCAGCAGCGTAGATCCGAGGAATTCACCCCTCCACTTT
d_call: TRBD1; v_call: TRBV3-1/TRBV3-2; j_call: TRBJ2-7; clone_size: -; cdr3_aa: CASSFRGGPGQYF; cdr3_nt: TGTGCCAGCAGCTTCCGAGGGGGCCCCGGGCAGTACTTC
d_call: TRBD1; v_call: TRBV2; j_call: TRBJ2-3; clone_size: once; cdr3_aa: CASIGDRVYTQYF; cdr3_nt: TGTGCCAGCATTGGGGACAGGGTGTATACGCAGTATTTT
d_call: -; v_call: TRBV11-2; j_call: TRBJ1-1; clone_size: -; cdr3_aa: CASSWGPNTEAFF; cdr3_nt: TGTGCCAGCAGCTGGGGGCCTAACACTGAAGCTTTCTTT
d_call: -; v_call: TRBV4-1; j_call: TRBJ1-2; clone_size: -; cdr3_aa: CASSQEDGINYGYTF; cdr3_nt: TGCGCCAGCAGCCAAGAAGACGGTATAAACTATGGCTACACCTTC
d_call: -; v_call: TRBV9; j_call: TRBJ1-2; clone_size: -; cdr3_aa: CASSSNGAYTF; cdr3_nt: TGTGCCAGCAGCTCAAACGGGGCCTACACCTTC
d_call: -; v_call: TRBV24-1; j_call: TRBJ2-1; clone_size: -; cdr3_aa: CATSDLGTGISNEQFF; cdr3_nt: TGTGCCACCAGTGATTTGGGTACAGGGATTTCCAATGAGCAGTTCTTC
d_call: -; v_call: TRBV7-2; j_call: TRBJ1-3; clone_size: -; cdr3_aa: CASSVRPGPLSGNTIYF; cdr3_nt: TGTGCCAGCAGCGTACGCCCGGGACCGCTCTCTGGAAACACCATATATTTT
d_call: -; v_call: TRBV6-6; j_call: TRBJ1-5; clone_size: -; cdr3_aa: CASRYRDSNQPQHF; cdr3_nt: TGTGCCAGCAGATACCGGGACAGCAATCAGCCCCAGCATTTT
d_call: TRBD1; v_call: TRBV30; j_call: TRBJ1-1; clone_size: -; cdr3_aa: CAWSRGSTEAFF; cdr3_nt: TGTGCCTGGAGCAGGGGGTCCACTGAAGCTTTCTTT
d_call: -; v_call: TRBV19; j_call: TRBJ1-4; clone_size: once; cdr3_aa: CASSIGQPNEKLFF; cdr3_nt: TGTGCCAGTAGTATTGGGCAGCCTAATGAAAAACTGTTTTTT
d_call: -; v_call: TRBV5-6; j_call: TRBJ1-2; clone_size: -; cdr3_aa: CASSFLDGYGYTF; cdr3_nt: TGTGCCAGCAGCTTTCTCGACGGCTATGGCTACACCTTC
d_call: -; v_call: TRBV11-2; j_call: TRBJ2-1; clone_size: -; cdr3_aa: CASSFQRAGNEQFF; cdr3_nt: TGTGCCAGCAGCTTTCAGCGAGCCGGGAATGAGCAGTTCTTC
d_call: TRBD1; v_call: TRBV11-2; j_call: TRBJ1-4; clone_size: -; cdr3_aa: CASSLGDRDDEKLFF; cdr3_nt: TGTGCCAGCAGCTTAGGGGACAGGGATGATGAAAAACTGTTTTTT
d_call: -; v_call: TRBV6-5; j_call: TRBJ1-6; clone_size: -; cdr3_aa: CASRFGDISPLHF; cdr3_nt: TGTGCCAGCAGGTTCGGGGATATCTCGCCCCTCCACTTT
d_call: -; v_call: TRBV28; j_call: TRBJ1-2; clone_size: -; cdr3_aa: CASSLGGTPPGYTF; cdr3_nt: TGTGCCAGCAGTTTAGGGGGGACCCCCCCTGGCTACACCTTC
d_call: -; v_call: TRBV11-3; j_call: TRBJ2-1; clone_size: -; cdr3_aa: CASSFSPAGPNEQFF; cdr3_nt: TGTGCCAGCAGCTTCTCTCCGGCGGGGCCCAATGAGCAGTTCTTC
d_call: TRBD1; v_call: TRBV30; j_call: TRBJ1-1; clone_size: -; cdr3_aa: CACSDRGVTEAFF; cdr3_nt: TGTGCCTGCTCGGACAGGGGAGTTACTGAAGCTTTCTTT
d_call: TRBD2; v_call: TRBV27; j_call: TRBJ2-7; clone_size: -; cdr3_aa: CASSFIGGGERQYF; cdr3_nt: TGTGCCAGCAGTTTCATTGGCGGGGGGGAACGGCAGTACTTC
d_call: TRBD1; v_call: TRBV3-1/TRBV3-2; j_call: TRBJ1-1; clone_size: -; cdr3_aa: CASSQLDREGTEAFF; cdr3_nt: TGTGCCAGCAGCCAACTAGACAGGGAGGGCACTGAAGCTTTCTTT
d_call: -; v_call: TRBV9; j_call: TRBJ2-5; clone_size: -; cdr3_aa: CASSPSLSETQYF; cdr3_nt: TGTGCCAGCAGTCCTTCGCTGAGCGAGACCCAGTACTTC
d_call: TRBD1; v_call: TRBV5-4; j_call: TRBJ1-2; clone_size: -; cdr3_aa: CASSSGSWDRPDYGYTF; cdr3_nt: TGTGCCAGCAGCTCCGGCTCCTGGGACAGGCCTGACTATGGCTACACCTTC
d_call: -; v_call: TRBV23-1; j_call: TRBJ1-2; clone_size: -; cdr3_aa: CASNGGALGYGYTF; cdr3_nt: TGCGCCAGCAACGGGGGGGCGCTGGGCTATGGCTACACCTTC
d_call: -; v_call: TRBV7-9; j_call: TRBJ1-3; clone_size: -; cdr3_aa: CASSPRTAGNTIYF; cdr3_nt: TGTGCCAGCAGCCCTAGGACAGCTGGAAACACCATATATTTT
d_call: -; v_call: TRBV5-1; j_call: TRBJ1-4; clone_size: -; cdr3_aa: CASSLAQGRLEKLFF; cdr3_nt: TGCGCCAGCAGCTTGGCTCAGGGACGTCTGGAAAAACTGTTTTTT
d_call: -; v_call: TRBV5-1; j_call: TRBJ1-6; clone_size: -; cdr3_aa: CASSAAQGPSSYNSPLHF; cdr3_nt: TGCGCCAGCAGCGCTGCTCAGGGGCCTAGCTCCTATAATTCACCCCTCCACTTT
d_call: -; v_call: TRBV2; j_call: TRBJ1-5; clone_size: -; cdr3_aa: CASSENGILGPQHF; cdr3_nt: TGTGCCAGCAGTGAAAACGGGATCCTGGGGCCCCAGCATTTT
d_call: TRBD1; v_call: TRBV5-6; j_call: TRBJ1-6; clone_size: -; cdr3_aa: CASSLATGANIYNSPLHF; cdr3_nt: TGTGCCAGCAGCTTGGCGACAGGGGCCAACATCTATAATTCACCCCTCCACTTT
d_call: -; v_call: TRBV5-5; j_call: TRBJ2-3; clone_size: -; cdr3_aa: CASSSGRTDTQYF; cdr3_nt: TGTGCCAGCAGCTCGGGACGCACAGATACGCAGTATTTT
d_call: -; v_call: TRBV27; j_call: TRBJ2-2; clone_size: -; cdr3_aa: CASSHRSGELFF; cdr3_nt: TGTGCCAGCAGCCACCGTTCCGGGGAGCTGTTTTTT
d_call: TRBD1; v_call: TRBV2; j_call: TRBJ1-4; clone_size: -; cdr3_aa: CASSPQTGGYEKLFF; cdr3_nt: TGTGCCAGCAGTCCACAGACAGGGGGCTATGAAAAACTGTTTTTT
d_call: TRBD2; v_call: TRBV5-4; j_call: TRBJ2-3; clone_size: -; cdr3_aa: CASSPGGTSPDTQYF; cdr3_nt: TGTGCCAGCAGCCCGGGCGGGACTAGCCCAGATACGCAGTATTTT
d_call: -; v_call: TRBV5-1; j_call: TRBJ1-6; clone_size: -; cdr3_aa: CASSFGGAPRDSPLHF; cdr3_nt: TGCGCCAGCAGCTTCGGAGGGGCGCCTAGGGATTCACCCCTCCACTTT
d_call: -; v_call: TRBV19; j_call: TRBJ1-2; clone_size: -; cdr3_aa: CASSLGGVNGYTF; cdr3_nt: TGTGCCAGTAGCTTGGGAGGGGTAAACGGCTACACCTTC
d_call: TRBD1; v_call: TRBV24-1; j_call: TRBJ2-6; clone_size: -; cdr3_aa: CATSDPQGRGANVLTF; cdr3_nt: TGTGCCACCAGTGATCCACAGGGGAGAGGGGCCAACGTCCTGACTTTC
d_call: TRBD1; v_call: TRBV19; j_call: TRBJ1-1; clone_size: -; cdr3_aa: CASSLTMDRGTEAFF; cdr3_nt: TGTGCCAGTAGTCTTACAATGGACAGGGGGACTGAAGCTTTCTTT
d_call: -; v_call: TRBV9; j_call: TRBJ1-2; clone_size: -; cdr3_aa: CASSVGQDPNYGYTF; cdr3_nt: TGTGCCAGCAGCGTAGGGCAGGACCCTAACTATGGCTACACCTTC
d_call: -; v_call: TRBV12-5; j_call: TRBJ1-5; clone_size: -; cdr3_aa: CASGLVLGTSSFNQPQHF; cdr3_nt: TGTGCTAGTGGTTTGGTACTAGGGACATCATCCTTCAATCAGCCCCAGCATTTT
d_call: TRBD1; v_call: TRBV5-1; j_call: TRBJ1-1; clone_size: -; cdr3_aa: CASSLDRGLVGNTEAFF; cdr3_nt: TGCGCCAGCAGCTTGGACAGGGGTCTTGTTGGGAACACTGAAGCTTTCTTT
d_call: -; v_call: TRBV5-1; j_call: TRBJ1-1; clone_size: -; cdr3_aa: CASSPRDRWNTEAFF; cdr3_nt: TGCGCCAGCAGCCCCCGAGACAGATGGAACACTGAAGCTTTCTTT
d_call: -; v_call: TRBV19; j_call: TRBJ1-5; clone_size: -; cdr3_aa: CASSLQLGGNQPQHF; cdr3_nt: TGTGCCAGTAGTTTACAGTTGGGAGGCAATCAGCCCCAGCATTTT
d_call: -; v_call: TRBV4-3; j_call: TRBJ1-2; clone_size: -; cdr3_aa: CASSPDLGGPKTF; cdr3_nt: TGCGCCAGCAGCCCGGACCTCGGGGGACCGAAAACCTTC